A single sample is the source of the 17 T cell receptor beta chains below, sequenced in a study of metastatic and nonmetastatic thyroid tumors. No treatment of any kind had been given to any patient before thyroid surgery. MiXCR reprocessed the PCR reads for TCRdb. The sample has approximately 22,000 clones, about a sixth seen once. The material sequenced was tumor tissue. The origin of the receptors is a female donor with papillary thyroid cancer or a benign thyroid nodule (not recorded which). Some clones in this sample may be carry-over from other donors' samples.

This chain joins TRBV7-2 and TRBJ1-2; TRBD1 might be the D (5 bases). Germline-derived CDR1 and CDR2 are SGHTA and FQGNSA. This CDR3 region has 15 residues. Trimming shortened V by 5 bases and J by 6 bases, and 19 bases separated the two germline ends. DNA of the CDR3: TGTGCCAGCAGCCTAAAGGTTGGGGCGCGTCATGGCTACACCTTC. Protein sequence: CASSLKVGARHGYTF.

This clone occurred many times. This chain joins TRBV9 and TRBJ1-4; D not certain. Trimming removed 3 bases at V and 3 bases at J, with 12 bases between. This CDR3 region has 15 residues. Germline CDR1 reads SGDLS; CDR2 reads YYNGEE. CDR3 loop: CASSGTESANEKLFF. CDR3 sequence (DNA): TGTGCCAGCAGCGGCACAGAATCCGCTAATGAAAAACTGTTTTTT.

The CDR3 sequence: CASSQLAGGGEQYF. DNA of the CDR3: TGTGCCAGCAGCCAACTAGCGGGAGGAGGCGAGCAGTACTTC. The gene calls are TRBV7-3 and TRBJ2-7, with TRBD2 identical over 12 bases. This CDR3 contains 14 residues. J lost 6 bases, V lost 5 bases, and 5 bases had no gene match. Germline V gives CDR1 SGHTA, CDR2 FQGTGA.

This clone has just a few counts. V gene TRBV6-2 or TRBV6-3 combines with J gene TRBJ2-7; TRBD1 might be the D (6 bases). The CDR3 is 15 amino acids. Between the trimmed V and J ends, which lost 0 bases and 6 bases, there was a span of 15 bases. Germline V gives CDR1 MNHEY, CDR2 SVGEGT. The CDR3, as DNA: TGTGCCAGCAGTTACTCGCCACAGGGTTCGATCGAGCAGTACTTC. The encoded protein is CASSYSPQGSIEQYF.

In its sample, this clone is medium-sized (0.01 to 0.1%). J is TRBJ2-7 and V is TRBV2, with 10 bases identical to TRBD2. The germline V gene has CDR1 SNHLY and CDR2 FYNNEI. The CDR3 is made up of 14 amino acids. The V gene end was trimmed by 6 bases and the J gene end by 2 bases; junction bases not matched to a gene: 4. The DNA for the CDR3 is TGTGCCAGCAGGCTCGGACTAGCGGCCTACGAGCAGTACTTC. Amino acids: CASRLGLAAYEQYF.

This clone came up many times. The chain employs TRBV3-1 and TRBJ1-6; TRBD1 matches at 10 bases. V shed 3 bases, J shed 7 bases, and the junction held 0 bases outside the gene matches. CDR1 and CDR2 from the germline V gene are LGHDT and YNNKEL (reference sequence). This CDR3 is built from 14 residues. The CDR3, as DNA: TGTGCCAGCAGCCAGACAGGGGGCAATTCACCCCTCCACTTT. It encodes CASSQTGGNSPLHF. The variable domain in full, with the rest retrieved from reference TRBV3-1 and TRBJ1-6, is DTAVSQTPKYLVTQMGNDKSIKCEQNLGHDTMYWYKQDSKKFLKIMFSYNNKELIINETVPNRFSPKSPDKAHLNLHINSLELGDSAVYFCASSQTGGNSPLHFGNGTRLTVT.

This clone was detected ten times or more. The chain couples TRBV6-1 to TRBJ1-4; 9 bases are a match to TRBD1. The CDR3 spans 14 residues. V lost 8 bases, J lost 10 bases, and 11 bases stayed unmatched. CDR1 and CDR2 (germline): MNHNS, SASEGT. The CDR3 spells CASPFRDRERKLFF. DNA for the CDR3: TGTGCCAGCCCTTTCCGGGACAGGGAGCGAAAACTGTTTTTT.

A note on this clone: A read error may explain this, as a much larger clone is one base away. This chain links TRBV7-9 with TRBJ2-6, with a possible D match to TRBD1 (5 bases). CDR3 size: 15 residues. Germline V gives CDR1 SEHNR, CDR2 FQNEAQ (reference sequence). CDR3 DNA sequence: TGTGCCAGCAGGAATCAGATCTCTGGGGCCAACTTCCTGACTTTC. Its protein is CASRNQISGANFLTF.

Many counts were recorded for this clone. The rearrangement uses TRBV2 and TRBJ2-1; D perhaps matches TRBD2 (5 bases). Deletions cut 1 base from V and 3 bases from J, with 10 bases between. The CDR3 runs to 15 residues. In germline, CDR1 is SNHLY, CDR2 FYNNEI. The CDR3 nucleotides are TGTGCCAGCAGTGAAGGTGGGAGATTCTACAATGAGCAGTTCTTC. The encoded protein is CASSEGGRFYNEQFF. The full variable domain, with the rest looked up from reference TRBV2 and TRBJ2-1, is EPEVTQTPSHQVTQMGQEVILRCVPISNHLYFYWYRQILGQKVEFLVSFYNNEISEKSEIFDDQFSVERPDGSNFTLKIRSTKLEDSAMYFCASSEGGRFYNEQFFGPGTRLTVL.

A word on this clone: Possible read error: a much larger clone is one base away. V gene TRBV28 combines with J gene TRBJ2-2, with a tentative D call TRBD2 (5 bases). The germline V gene encodes CDR1 MDHEN and CDR2 SYDVKM. CDR3 size: 13 residues. The CDR3, as DNA: TGTGCCAGCAGTTTAACCGGGCCCGGGGATCTGTTTTTT. Protein sequence: CASSLTGPGDLFF.

This clone was counted many times. The V and J genes are TRBV20-1 and TRBJ1-5; tentatively, D is TRBD1 (5 bases). This CDR3 comprises 15 residues. Germline V CDR1 and CDR2: DFQATT, SNEGSKA (reference sequence). V lost 2 bases to trimming and J lost 0 bases, with 11 bases between them. This chain's CDR3 is CSARTGWNSNQPQHF. CDR3 nucleotides: TGCAGTGCTAGAACAGGATGGAATAGCAATCAGCCCCAGCATTTT.

This clone was detected a few times. V gene TRBV6-1 combines with J gene TRBJ1-5; D perhaps matches TRBD1 (7 bases). TRBJ2-3 matches the DNA end more closely, so the J call is doubtful. The CDR3 sequence is 15 residues long. The germline gives CDR1 MNHNS, CDR2 SASEGT. CDR3 loop: CASRAGTVGRQPQYF. CDR3 sequence (DNA): TGTGCCAGCAGGGCGGGGACAGTGGGGAGACAGCCCCAGTATTTT.

Ten or more counts support this clone. A read error may be the cause here, since a much bigger clone is one base away. The same CDR3 can be traced to other DNA sequences in this sample. The chain recombines TRBV18 with TRBJ2-2; 7 bases align to TRBD1. The CDR3 loop spans 11 amino acids. Germline lookup yields CDR1 KGHSH and CDR2 LQKENI. CDR3 sequence: CASSRTGELFF. Written as DNA, the CDR3 is TGTGCCAGCTCACGCACAGGGGAGCTGTTTTTC.

This clone has more than one count but fewer than ten. Lacking the conserved final phenylalanine or tryptophan, this CDR3 likely reflects a read error. This chain joins TRBV27 and TRBJ1-6, with a weak D call TRBD1 (5 bases). The CDR3 has 13 amino acids. Germline CDR1 and CDR2: MNHEY and SMNVEV (reference sequence). In nucleotides, the CDR3 is TGTGCCAGCAGCCGACAGTTTAATTCACGCCTCCACCTT. It translates to CASSRQFNSRLHL.

This clone appeared many times. V is TRBV11-2 and J is TRBJ1-2, with a tentative D call TRBD1 (6 bases). Trimming took off 5 bases at V and 4 bases at J, with 23 bases between the two ends. Germline CDR1 SGHAT, CDR2 FQNNGV. CDR3 length: 17 residues. CDR3 loop: CASSPRGASTTLYGYTF. For the CDR3, the DNA is TGTGCCAGCAGCCCCCGGGGGGCCTCTACTACCCTCTATGGCTACACCTTC.

This clone has ten or more counts. The sample holds other DNA sequences that translate to the same CDR3. The chain couples TRBV5-1 to TRBJ2-7, with D possibly matching TRBD2 (5 bases). The CDR3 spans 14 residues. Germline CDR1 reads SGHRS; CDR2 reads YFSETQ. V lost 2 bases to trimming and J lost 1 base, with 10 bases between them. Here the CDR3 DNA reads TGCGCCAGCAGCTTTGATGGGAGATCCTACGAGCAGTACTTC. It yields the protein CASSFDGRSYEQYF.

This clone was seen repeatedly, ten times or more. Different DNA sequences within this sample yield the same CDR3. The chain employs TRBV18 and TRBJ1-5, with D unclear. The V and J ends lost 2 bases and 5 bases respectively, with 7 bases between them. Germline V gives CDR1 KGHSH, CDR2 LQKENI. The CDR3 is 13 amino acids. The CDR3 sequence: CASSPGRDQPQHF. For the CDR3, the DNA is TGTGCCAGCTCACCAGGGCGGGATCAGCCCCAGCATTTT.